The rows below give T cell receptor beta chains drawn from one sample of a study of control samples from healthy donors and cancer patients. Using immunoSEQ multiplex PCR, the repertoire was profiled, and TCRdb retains in-frame clones only, with some absent. The sample yields some 95,000 clones, around nine tenths seen once. Sample: blood. The receptors were sampled from a man under 40 in good health. Both conserved end residues are part of each CDR3. A D gene is named only where the DNA matches it firmly. Rows may omit the clone size; those that give it use once, few, many or a size class.

clone_size: .; j_call: TRBJ2-3; v_call: TRBV6-1; d_call: .; cdr3_aa: CASSDAGARRTDTQYF; cdr3_nt: TGTGCCAGCAGTGACGCCGGAGCGAGACGCACAGATACGCAGTATTTT
clone_size: .; j_call: TRBJ1-5; v_call: TRBV5-1; d_call: .; cdr3_aa: CASSPGTPDQPQHF; cdr3_nt: TGCGCCAGCAGCCCTGGAACACCCGATCAGCCCCAGCATTTT
clone_size: .; j_call: TRBJ2-2; v_call: TRBV3-1/TRBV3-2; d_call: .; cdr3_aa: CASSRNTGELFF; cdr3_nt: TGTGCCAGCAGTCGGAACACCGGGGAGCTGTTTTTT
clone_size: .; j_call: TRBJ2-3; v_call: TRBV2; d_call: TRBD2; cdr3_aa: CASSLSGRDVIF; cdr3_nt: TGTGCCAGCAGCTTAAGCGGGAGGGACGTAATCTTT
clone_size: .; j_call: TRBJ2-7; v_call: TRBV12-3/TRBV12-4; d_call: .; cdr3_aa: CASSSGTYEQYF; cdr3_nt: TGTGCCAGCAGCTCCGGAACCTACGAGCAGTACTTC
clone_size: .; j_call: TRBJ1-2; v_call: TRBV27; d_call: .; cdr3_aa: CASRNLGTGGSYTF; cdr3_nt: TGTGCCAGCAGAAACTTGGGGACCGGGGGATCCTACACCTTC
clone_size: .; j_call: TRBJ2-3; v_call: TRBV30; d_call: .; cdr3_aa: CAWSVAGDTQYF; cdr3_nt: TGTGCCTGGAGTGTTGCGGGAGATACGCAGTATTTT
clone_size: .; j_call: TRBJ2-2; v_call: TRBV11-2; d_call: .; cdr3_aa: CASSLESRYTGELFF; cdr3_nt: TGTGCCAGCAGCTTAGAAAGTCGGTACACCGGGGAGCTGTTTTTT
clone_size: .; j_call: TRBJ1-5; v_call: TRBV7-2; d_call: .; cdr3_aa: CASSSQGDQPQHF; cdr3_nt: TGTGCCAGCAGCTCACAGGGCGACCAGCCCCAGCATTTT
clone_size: large; j_call: TRBJ2-3; v_call: TRBV27; d_call: TRBD1; cdr3_aa: CASTLTGTQDTQYF; cdr3_nt: TGTGCCAGCACCTTGACAGGGACGCAAGATACGCAGTATTTT
clone_size: .; j_call: TRBJ2-7; v_call: TRBV7-9; d_call: .; cdr3_aa: CASSLAAQPEQYF; cdr3_nt: TGTGCCAGCAGCTTAGCCGCCCAGCCCGAGCAGTACTTC
clone_size: .; j_call: TRBJ2-1; v_call: TRBV11-3; d_call: TRBD1; cdr3_aa: CASSFRDRPNEQFF; cdr3_nt: TGTGCCAGCAGCTTCCGGGACAGACCCAATGAGCAGTTCTTC
clone_size: .; j_call: TRBJ2-5; v_call: TRBV19; d_call: .; cdr3_aa: CASRVPGHQETQYF; cdr3_nt: TGTGCCAGTAGAGTACCGGGACACCAAGAGACCCAGTACTTC
clone_size: .; j_call: TRBJ2-7; v_call: TRBV21-1; d_call: .; cdr3_aa: CASSTAPDRLVPYEQYF; cdr3_nt: TGTGCCAGCAGCACCGCACCTGACAGGTTAGTCCCCTACGAGCAGTACTTC
clone_size: .; j_call: TRBJ2-5; v_call: TRBV3-1/TRBV3-2; d_call: .; cdr3_aa: CASSQEGVAWDIQETQYF; cdr3_nt: TGTGCCAGCAGCCAAGAGGGAGTCGCCTGGGATATTCAAGAGACCCAGTACTTC
clone_size: once; j_call: TRBJ2-1; v_call: TRBV28; d_call: .; cdr3_aa: CASSSTETYNEQFF; cdr3_nt: TGTGCCAGCTCATCGACGGAAACCTACAATGAGCAGTTCTTC
clone_size: .; j_call: TRBJ2-3; v_call: TRBV11-2; d_call: .; cdr3_aa: CASSLPIWQSPDTQYF; cdr3_nt: TGTGCCAGCAGCTTACCTATATGGCAATCCCCAGATACGCAGTATTTT
clone_size: .; j_call: TRBJ2-7; v_call: TRBV7-2; d_call: .; cdr3_aa: CASSSSSYEQYF; cdr3_nt: TGTGCCAGCAGCTCCAGCTCCTACGAGCAGTACTTC
clone_size: .; j_call: TRBJ2-1; v_call: TRBV5-1; d_call: TRBD2; cdr3_aa: CASSQGTSRSYNEQFF; cdr3_nt: TGCGCCAGCAGCCAGGGGACTAGCCGCTCCTACAATGAGCAGTTCTTC
clone_size: .; j_call: TRBJ2-7; v_call: TRBV5-1; d_call: TRBD2; cdr3_aa: CASSLGPSGSYEQYF; cdr3_nt: TGCGCCAGCAGCTTGGGCCCTAGCGGGAGCTACGAGCAGTACTTC
clone_size: once; j_call: TRBJ2-7; v_call: TRBV9; d_call: TRBD2; cdr3_aa: CASSAGLVPGEQYF; cdr3_nt: TGTGCCAGCAGCGCCGGACTAGTTCCGGGCGAGCAGTACTTC
clone_size: once; j_call: TRBJ1-5; v_call: TRBV28; d_call: .; cdr3_aa: CASKRDRFDQPQHF; cdr3_nt: TGTGCCAGCAAAAGAGACAGGTTCGATCAGCCCCAGCATTTT